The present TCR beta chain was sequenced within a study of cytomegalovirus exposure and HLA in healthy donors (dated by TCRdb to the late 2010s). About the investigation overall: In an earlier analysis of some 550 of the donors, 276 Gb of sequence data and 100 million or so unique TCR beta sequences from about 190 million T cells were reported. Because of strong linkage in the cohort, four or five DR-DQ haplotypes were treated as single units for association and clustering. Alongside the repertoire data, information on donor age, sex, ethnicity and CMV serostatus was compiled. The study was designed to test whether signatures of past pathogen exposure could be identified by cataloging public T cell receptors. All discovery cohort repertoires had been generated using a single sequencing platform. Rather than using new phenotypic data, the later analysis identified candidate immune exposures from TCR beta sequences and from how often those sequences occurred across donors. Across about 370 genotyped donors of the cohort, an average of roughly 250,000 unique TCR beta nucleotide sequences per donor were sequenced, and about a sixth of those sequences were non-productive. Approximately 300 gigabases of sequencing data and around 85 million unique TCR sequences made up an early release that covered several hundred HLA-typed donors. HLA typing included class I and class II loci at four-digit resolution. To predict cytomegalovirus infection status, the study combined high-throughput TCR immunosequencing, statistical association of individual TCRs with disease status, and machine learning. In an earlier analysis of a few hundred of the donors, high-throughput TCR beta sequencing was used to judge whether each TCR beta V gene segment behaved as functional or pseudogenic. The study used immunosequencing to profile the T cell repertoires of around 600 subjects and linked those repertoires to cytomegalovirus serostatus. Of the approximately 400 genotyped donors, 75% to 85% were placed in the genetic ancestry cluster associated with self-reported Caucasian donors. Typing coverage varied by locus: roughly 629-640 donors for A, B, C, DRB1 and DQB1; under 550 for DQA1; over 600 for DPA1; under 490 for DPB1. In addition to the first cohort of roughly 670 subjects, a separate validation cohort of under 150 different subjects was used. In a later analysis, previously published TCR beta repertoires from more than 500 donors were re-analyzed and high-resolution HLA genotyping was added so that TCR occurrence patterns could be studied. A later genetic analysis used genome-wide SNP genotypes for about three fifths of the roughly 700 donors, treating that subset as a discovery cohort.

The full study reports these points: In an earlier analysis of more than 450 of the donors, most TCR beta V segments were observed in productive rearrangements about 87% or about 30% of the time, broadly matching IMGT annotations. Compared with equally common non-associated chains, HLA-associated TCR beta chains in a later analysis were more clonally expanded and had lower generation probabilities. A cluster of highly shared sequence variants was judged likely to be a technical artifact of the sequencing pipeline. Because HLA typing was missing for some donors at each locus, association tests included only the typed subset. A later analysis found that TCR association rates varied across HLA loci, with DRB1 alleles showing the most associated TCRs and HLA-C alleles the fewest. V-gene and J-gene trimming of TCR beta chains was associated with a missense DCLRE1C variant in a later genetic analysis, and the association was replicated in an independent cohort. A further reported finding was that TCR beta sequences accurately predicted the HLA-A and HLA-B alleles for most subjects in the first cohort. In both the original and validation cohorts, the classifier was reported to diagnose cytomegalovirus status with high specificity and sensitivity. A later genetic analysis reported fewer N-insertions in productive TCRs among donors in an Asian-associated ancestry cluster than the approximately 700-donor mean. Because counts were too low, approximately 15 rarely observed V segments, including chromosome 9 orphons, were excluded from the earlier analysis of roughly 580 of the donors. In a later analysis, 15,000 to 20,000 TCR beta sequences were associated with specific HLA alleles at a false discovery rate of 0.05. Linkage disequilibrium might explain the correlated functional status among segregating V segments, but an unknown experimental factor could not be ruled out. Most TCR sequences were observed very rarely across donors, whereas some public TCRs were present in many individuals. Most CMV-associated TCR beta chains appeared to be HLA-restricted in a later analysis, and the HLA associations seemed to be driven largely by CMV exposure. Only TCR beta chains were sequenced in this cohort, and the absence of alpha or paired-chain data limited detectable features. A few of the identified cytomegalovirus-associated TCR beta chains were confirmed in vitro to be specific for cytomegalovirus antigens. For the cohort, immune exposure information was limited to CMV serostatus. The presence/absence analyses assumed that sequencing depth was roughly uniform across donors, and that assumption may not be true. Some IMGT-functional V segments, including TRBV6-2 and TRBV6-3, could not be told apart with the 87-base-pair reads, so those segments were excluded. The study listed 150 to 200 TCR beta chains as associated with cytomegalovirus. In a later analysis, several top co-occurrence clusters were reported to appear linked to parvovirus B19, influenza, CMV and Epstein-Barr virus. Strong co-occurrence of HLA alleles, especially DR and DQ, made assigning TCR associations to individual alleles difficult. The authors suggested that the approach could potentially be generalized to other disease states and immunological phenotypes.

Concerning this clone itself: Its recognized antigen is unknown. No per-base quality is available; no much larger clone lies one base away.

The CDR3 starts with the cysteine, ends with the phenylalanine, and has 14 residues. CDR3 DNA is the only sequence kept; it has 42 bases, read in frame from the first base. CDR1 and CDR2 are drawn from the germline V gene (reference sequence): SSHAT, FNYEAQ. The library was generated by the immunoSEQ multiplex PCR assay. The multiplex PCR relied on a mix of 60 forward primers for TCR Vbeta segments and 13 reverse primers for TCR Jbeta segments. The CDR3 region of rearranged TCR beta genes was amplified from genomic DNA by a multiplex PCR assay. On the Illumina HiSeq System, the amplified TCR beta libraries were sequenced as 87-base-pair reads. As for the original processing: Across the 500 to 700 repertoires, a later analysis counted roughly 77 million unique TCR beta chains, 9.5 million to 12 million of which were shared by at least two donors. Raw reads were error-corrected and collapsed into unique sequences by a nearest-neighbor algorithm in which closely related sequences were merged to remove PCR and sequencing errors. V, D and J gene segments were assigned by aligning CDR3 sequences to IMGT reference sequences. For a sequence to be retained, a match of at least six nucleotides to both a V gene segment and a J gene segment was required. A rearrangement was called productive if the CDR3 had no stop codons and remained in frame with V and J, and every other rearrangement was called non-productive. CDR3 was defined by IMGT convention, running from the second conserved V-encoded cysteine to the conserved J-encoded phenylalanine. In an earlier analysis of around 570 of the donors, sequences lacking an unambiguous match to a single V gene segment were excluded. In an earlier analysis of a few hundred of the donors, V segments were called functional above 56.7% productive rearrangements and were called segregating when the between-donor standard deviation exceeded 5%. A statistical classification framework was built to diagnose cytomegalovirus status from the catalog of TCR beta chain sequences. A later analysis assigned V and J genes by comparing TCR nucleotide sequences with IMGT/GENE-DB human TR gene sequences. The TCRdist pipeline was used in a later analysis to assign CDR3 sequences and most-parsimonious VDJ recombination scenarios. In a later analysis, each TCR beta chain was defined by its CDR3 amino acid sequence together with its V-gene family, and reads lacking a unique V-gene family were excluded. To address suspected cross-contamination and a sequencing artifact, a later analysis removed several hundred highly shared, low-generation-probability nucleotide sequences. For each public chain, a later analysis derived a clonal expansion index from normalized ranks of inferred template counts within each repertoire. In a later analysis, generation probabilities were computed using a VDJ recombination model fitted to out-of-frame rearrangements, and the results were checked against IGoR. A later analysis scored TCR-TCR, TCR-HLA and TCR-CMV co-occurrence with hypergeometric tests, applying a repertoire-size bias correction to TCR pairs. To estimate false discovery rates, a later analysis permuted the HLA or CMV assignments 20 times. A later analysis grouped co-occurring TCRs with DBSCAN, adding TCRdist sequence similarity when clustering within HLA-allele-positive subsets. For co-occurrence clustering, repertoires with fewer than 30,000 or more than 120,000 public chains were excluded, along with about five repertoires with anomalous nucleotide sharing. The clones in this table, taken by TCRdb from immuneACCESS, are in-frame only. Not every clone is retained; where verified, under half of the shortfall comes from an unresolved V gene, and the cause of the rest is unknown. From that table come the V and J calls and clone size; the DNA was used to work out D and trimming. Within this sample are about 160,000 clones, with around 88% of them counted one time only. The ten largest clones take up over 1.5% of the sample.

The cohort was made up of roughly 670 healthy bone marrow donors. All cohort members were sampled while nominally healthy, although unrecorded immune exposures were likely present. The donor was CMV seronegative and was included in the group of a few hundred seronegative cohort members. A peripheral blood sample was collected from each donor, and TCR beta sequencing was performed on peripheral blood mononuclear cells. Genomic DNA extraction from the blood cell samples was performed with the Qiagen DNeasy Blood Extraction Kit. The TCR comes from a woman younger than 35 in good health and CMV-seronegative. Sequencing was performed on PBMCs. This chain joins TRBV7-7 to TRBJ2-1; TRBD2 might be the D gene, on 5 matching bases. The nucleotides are TGTGCTGGCACGAGGGAGCTCTCCTACAATGAGCAGTTCTTC. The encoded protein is CAGTRELSYNEQFF.